This entry is about one T cell receptor (beta chain). The target antigen is unknown. The CDR3 is 13 amino acids. Unmatched junction bases numbered 1, after V lost 4 bases and J lost 2 bases. Germline V gene data show CDR1 as MGHRA and CDR2 as YSYEKL. PCR involved 60 Vbeta and 13 Jbeta primers. Sequencing was performed with immunoSEQ multiplex PCR; in TCRdb, only in-frame clones are kept and a portion is missing. This table holds 150,000 or so clones, around 82% found once. The data were taken from a study of cytomegalovirus exposure and HLA in healthy donors. Findings of the study overall: Trimming of TCR beta V- and J-genes showed a link, identified in a later analysis, to a missense DCLRE1C variant.

This chain joins TRBV4-1 and TRBJ2-5; 7 positions agree with TRBD1. Sequencing used PBMCs. The clonotype originates from a male donor in good health and CMV-seronegative. The CDR3 nucleotides read TGCGCCAGCAGCCTGGGACAGCAAGAGACCCAGTACTTC. Its translation is CASSLGQQETQYF.